This T cell receptor (beta chain) appears in the sequencing data of a study of T cell responses to AZD1222 COVID-19 vaccine. As for the study in general: Second doses at about 4 or about 12 weeks were pooled.

Study-wide points: Females outnumbered males among donors, who were mostly white British; clonal diversity was possibly underestimated.

Concerning this clone: Its antigen is still unknown.

Germline CDR1 is MNHEY and CDR2 is SMNVEV (reference sequence). V lost 8 bases, J lost 5 bases, and 12 bases stayed unmatched. This CDR3 region has 15 residues. Measured with immunoSEQ multiplex PCR; TCRdb has only the in-frame clones, and not every one. Seen here are about 93,000 clones, around 86% observed once, and the top ten hold approximately 6%. This chain links TRBV27 with TRBJ2-7; TRBD2 aligns across 10 bases. The receptor was isolated from an adult in good health. The specimen comprised peripheral blood, sampled on day 0 of AZD1222 vaccination. The chain's CDR3 is CASALLAGRPNEQYF. For the CDR3, the DNA is TGTGCCAGCGCCCTACTAGCGGGGAGGCCCAACGAGCAGTACTTC.